This T cell receptor beta chain is drawn from a study of beta chain features in type 1 diabetes. Sequencing targeted expressed TCRB transcripts, as all isolated RNA had been reverse transcribed. TCRdb's copy holds only in-frame clones and misses some; the assay was immunoSEQ multiplex PCR. The sample has just over 450,000 clones, about 32% seen once. The authors sorted CD4+ naive, central memory, regulatory and stem cell-like memory cells via CD45RO/CCR7/CD25/CD127/CD95/CD27. Purity of each sorted population was above 95%. Germline V CDR1 and CDR2: GTSNPN, SVGIG (reference sequence). Trimming took 3 bases from V and 9 from J, leaving 9 bases between them. The CDR3 has 11 amino acids. As for this clone: No antigen is known for it.

Study-wide results and caveats: No resolution was reached here on whether HLA type influences TCRB rearrangement.

This chain connects TRBV30 to TRBJ2-1; D is uncertain. The clonotype originates from a young man in good health. Material for sequencing was naive CD4+ T cells from blood. The CDR3 DNA reads TGTGCCTGGAGGGGTCGGAGTGAGCAGTTCTTC. It specifies CAWRGRSEQFF.